In its sample, the clone carrying this T cell receptor beta chain was seen a few times. This record belongs to a study of blood T cells in healthy people across ages. A second PCR of about 6 to 12 cycles used a sample-barcoded 5' primer and a J-beta primer mix. TCRdb re-called the 5' RACE reads with MiXCR, one entry per CDR3 protein. The sample contains about 320,000 distinct CDR3 sequences, roughly 26% of which appear only once. Sequenced input: blood. The source is a woman in her 70s in good health.

This CDR3 reads CASSDGGKPPATNEKLFF. In DNA form, the CDR3 reads TGCGCCAGCAGTGACGGCGGGAAGCCTCCAGCAACTAATGAAAAACTGTTTTTT. The genes are TRBV10-2 and TRBJ1-4; D is ambiguous. V was pared by 3 bases and J by 0 bases, with 17 bases between. The CDR3 loop spans 18 amino acids. CDR1 is WSHSY and CDR2 is SAAADI in the germline V gene.